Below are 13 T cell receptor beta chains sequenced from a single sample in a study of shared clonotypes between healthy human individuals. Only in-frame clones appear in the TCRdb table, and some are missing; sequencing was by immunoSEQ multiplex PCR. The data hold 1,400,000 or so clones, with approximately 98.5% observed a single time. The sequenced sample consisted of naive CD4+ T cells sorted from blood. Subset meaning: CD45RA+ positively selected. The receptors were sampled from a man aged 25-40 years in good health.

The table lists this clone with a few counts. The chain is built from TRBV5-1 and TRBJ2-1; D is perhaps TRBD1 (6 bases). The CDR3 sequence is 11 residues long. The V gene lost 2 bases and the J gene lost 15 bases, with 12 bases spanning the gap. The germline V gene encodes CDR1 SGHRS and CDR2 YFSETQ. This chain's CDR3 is CASSFNRETFF. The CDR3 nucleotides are TGCGCCAGCAGCTTTAACAGGGAGACGTTCTTC.

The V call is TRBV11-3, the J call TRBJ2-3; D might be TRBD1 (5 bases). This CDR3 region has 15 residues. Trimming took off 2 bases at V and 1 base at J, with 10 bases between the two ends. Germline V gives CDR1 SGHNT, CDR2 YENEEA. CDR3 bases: TGTGCCAGCAGCTTAAGGGGTGTTGGCACAGATACGCAGTATTTT. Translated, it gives CASSLRGVGTDTQYF.

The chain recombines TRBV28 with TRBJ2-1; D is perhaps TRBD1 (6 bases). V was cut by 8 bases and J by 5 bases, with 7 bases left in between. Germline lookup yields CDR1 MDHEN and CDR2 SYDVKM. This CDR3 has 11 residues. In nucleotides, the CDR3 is TGTGCCAGCGGGACACACAATGAGCAGTTCTTC. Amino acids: CASGTHNEQFF.

The CDR3 region is CASTPDRVGGRLFF. CDR3 nucleotide sequence: TGTGCCAGCACTCCCGACAGGGTCGGCGGTAGACTGTTTTTT. V usage is TRBV6-1 and J usage is TRBJ1-4; 7 bases are shared with TRBD1. The V segment lost 7 bases and the J segment 13 bases; nucleotides outside the gene matches: 15. This CDR3 has 14 amino acids. Germline loops: CDR1 MNHNS, CDR2 SASEGT.

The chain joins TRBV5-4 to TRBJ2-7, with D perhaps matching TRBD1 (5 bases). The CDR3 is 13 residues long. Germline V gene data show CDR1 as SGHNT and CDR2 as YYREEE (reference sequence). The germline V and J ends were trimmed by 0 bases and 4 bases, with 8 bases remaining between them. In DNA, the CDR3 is TGTGCCAGCAGCTTGGGACAGCAGTACGAGCAGTACTTC. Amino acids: CASSLGQQYEQYF.

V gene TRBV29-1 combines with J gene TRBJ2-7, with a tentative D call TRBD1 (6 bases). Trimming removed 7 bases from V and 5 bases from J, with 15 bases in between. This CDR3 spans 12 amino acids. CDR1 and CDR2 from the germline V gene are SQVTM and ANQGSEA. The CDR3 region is CSGGLGRDEQYF. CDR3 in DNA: TGCAGCGGGGGGCTGGGAAGGGACGAGCAGTACTTC.

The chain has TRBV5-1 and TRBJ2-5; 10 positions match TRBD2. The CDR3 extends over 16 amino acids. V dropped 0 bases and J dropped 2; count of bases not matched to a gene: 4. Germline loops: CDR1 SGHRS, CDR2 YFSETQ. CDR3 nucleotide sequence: TGCGCCAGCAGCTTGGCGCTTAGCGGGGGGCAAGAGACCCAGTACTTC. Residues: CASSLALSGGQETQYF.

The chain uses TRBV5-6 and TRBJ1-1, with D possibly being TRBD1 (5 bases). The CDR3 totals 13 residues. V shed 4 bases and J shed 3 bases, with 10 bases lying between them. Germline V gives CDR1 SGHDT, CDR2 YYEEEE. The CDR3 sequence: CASSLRGDTEAFF. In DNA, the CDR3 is TGTGCCAGCAGCCTACGAGGGGACACTGAAGCTTTCTTT.

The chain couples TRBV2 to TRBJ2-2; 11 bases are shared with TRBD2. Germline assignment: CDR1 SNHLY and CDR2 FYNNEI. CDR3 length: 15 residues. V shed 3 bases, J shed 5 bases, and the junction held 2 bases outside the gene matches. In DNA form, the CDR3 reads TGTGCCAGCAGTGAGGCTAGCGGGAGGACCGGGGAGCTGTTTTTT. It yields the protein CASSEASGRTGELFF.

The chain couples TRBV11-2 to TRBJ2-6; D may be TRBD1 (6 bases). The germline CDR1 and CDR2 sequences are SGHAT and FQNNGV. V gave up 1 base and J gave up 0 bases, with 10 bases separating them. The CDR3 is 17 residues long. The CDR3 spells CASSLVGQISGANVLTF. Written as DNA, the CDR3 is TGTGCCAGCAGCTTAGTCGGACAGATCTCTGGGGCCAACGTCCTGACTTTC. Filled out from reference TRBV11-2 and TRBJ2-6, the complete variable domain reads EAGVAQSPRYKIIEKRQSVAFWCNPISGHATLYWYQQILGQGPKLLIQFQNNGVVDDSQLPKDRFSAERLKGVDSTLKIQPAKLEDSAVYLCASSLVGQISGANVLTFGAGSRLTVL.

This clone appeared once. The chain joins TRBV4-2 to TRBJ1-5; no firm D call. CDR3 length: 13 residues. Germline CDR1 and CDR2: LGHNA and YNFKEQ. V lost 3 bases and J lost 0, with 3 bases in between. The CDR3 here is CASSQDSNQPQHF. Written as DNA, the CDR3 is TGTGCCAGCAGCCAGGATAGCAATCAGCCCCAGCATTTT.

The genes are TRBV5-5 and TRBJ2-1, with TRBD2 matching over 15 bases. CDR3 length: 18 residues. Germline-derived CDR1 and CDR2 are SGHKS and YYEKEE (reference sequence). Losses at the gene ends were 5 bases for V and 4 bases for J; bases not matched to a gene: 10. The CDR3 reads CASSYRTSGRAAYNEQFF. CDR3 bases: TGTGCCAGCAGTTATAGGACTAGCGGGAGGGCCGCTTACAATGAGCAGTTCTTC.

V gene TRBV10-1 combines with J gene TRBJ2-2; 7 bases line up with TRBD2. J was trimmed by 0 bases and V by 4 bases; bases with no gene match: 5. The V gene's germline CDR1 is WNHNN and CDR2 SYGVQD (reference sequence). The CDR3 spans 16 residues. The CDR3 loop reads CASSGGGGANTGELFF. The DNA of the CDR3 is TGCGCCAGCAGTGGCGGTGGGGGGGCGAACACCGGGGAGCTGTTTTTT.